This T cell receptor (beta chain) stems from a study of regulatory T cells in long-lasting Graves disease. Time point reported: newly diagnosed GD, antithyroid drugs for less than 3 months. RNA extracted from PBMCs served as the sequencing template. CDR3-region Arm-PCR and iRepertoire HTBI primers produced the TCR beta libraries. Original data processing: In the combined samples, under 80 TRBV and 14 TRBJ segments were identified. Each CDR3 protein is one row after TCRdb ran MiXCR on the multiplex PCR reads. These V and J calls rely on TCRdb rather than the paper's analysis. Among 250,000 or so distinct CDR3 sequences listed, around 18% were seen once. Germline CDR1 WSHSY, CDR2 SAAADI. There are 19 residues in the CDR3. The trim removed 6 bases at V and 2 bases at J, leaving 19 bases unmatched. These records were also assigned to another study, of T cells in Graves' hyperthyroidism and ophthalmopathy. As that study records: In patients aged 18 to 65, hyperthyroidism was newly diagnosed, with duration under 2 months. First-round RT-PCR with HTBI primers amplified the TCR CDR3 region.

This chain uses TRBV10-2 with TRBJ2-3, with 8 nucleotides matching TRBD2. The sample consisted of peripheral blood mononuclear cells (PBMCs), taken at new diagnosis, from a patient treated with antithyroid drugs. The sequence came from a woman in her twenties or thirties with Graves disease. DNA of the CDR3: TGCGCCAGCAGAAATTTCCGCCTAGCGGGCTTACGAGACACAGATACGCAGTATTTT. Residues: CASRNFRLAGLRDTDTQYF.